The clone carrying this T cell receptor (beta chain) was seen only a few times. Produced via immunoSEQ multiplex PCR; TCRdb's table is partial and in-frame only. Of some 80,000 clones detected, 75% to 85% appear once; the ten largest clones hold around 24%. This record comes from a study of blood T cell repertoires in COVID-19. The CDR3 is 14 residues long. The germline gives CDR1 SQVTM, CDR2 ANQGSEA. With 4 bases clipped from V and 7 bases from J, the junction kept 11 bases outside the gene matches. The sequenced sample was peripheral blood. V gene TRBV29-1 combines with J gene TRBJ2-3, with TRBD1 matching 7 bases. This receptor was obtained from a woman between 50 and 59 years old with acute or convalescent COVID-19. The CDR3 spells CSVAQEGGIHTQYF. The DNA of the CDR3 is TGCAGCGTTGCCCAGGAAGGGGGCATACATACGCAGTATTTT.